This TCR beta chain emerged from a study of metastatic and nonmetastatic thyroid tumors. The wider study: A comparison of repertoires was made across blood and tumor or nodule tissue from malignant and benign thyroid patients. Whole-study results and caveats: For both blood and tumor, malignant thyroid tumors reportedly showed significantly higher TCR beta diversity than benign nodules did.

Study processing details: Researchers built a distant-metastasis classifier for papillary thyroid cancer that drew on CDR3 differences across clinicopathological groups. TCRdb reprocessed the PCR reads using MiXCR. For this entry, the V and J calls and clone size follow TCRdb and not the study's own pipeline. Here the sample spans 6,000 to 8,000 clones, about 28% being singletons. This clone was seen many times. Antigen: not known. The germline CDR1 and CDR2 sequences are DFQATT and SNEGSKA (reference sequence). V lost 6 bases, J lost 0 bases, and 8 bases lay in between. The CDR3 runs 13 residues. All patients were untreated before thyroid surgery.

The TCR originated in a female donor with papillary thyroid cancer or a benign thyroid nodule (not recorded which). Some clones in this sample may be carry-over from other donors' samples. This chain connects TRBV20-1 to TRBJ1-4; D unresolved. The sequencing input was adjacent normal tissue. The CDR3: CSAFRATNEKLFF. The CDR3 DNA reads as TGCAGTGCGTTCCGGGCAACTAATGAAAAACTGTTTTTT.